Below, 27 T cell receptor beta chains from the same sample are listed, as sequenced in a study of cytotoxic CD8 clonotypes in ibrutinib-treated CLL. The assay was immunoSEQ multiplex PCR, and TCRdb's table has in-frame clones only and misses some. Here the sample spans about 130,000 clones, 80% to 90% being singletons. Sequences were derived from PBMCs, sampled after 24 months of ibrutinib treatment. These receptors came from a human donor with chronic lymphocytic leukemia.

The V and J genes are TRBV7-3 and TRBJ1-1, with 8 bases aligning to TRBD1. Germline lookup yields CDR1 SGHTA and CDR2 FQGTGA. The CDR3 sequence is 16 residues long. The trim removed 5 bases at V and 1 base at J, leaving 9 bases unmatched. The CDR3 here is CASSLRGQGGNTEAFF. The CDR3, as DNA: TGTGCCAGCAGCCTGAGAGGACAGGGTGGGAACACTGAAGCTTTCTTT.

CDR3 residues: CASSPGREQYF. The CDR3 nucleotides are TGCGCCAGCAGCCCGGGGAGGGAGCAGTACTTC. The chain uses TRBV5-1 and TRBJ2-7; TRBD2 might be the D (6 bases). Trimming took 4 bases from V and 7 from J, leaving 9 bases between them. Per germline, CDR1 SGHRS and CDR2 YFSETQ. The CDR3 loop spans 11 amino acids.

In its sample, this clone was seen once. This chain links TRBV5-1 with TRBJ2-2; no clear D. Germline CDR1 and CDR2: SGHRS and YFSETQ. V was shortened by 5 bases and J by 3 bases, with 8 bases between the two germline ends. This CDR3 contains 13 residues. CDR3 amino acids: CASSFSYTGELFF. DNA for the CDR3: TGCGCCAGCAGTTTCTCCTACACCGGGGAGCTGTTTTTT.

This clone came up once. V and J are TRBV9 and TRBJ2-2, with 7 bases lining up with TRBD1. The CDR3 totals 14 residues. CDR1 is SGDLS, CDR2 YYNGEE, per germline. Unmatched junction bases numbered 8, after V lost 6 bases and J lost 6 bases. CDR3 sequence (DNA): TGTGCCAGCACCAAGGGGGCGCTTCCCGGGGAGCTGTTTTTT. Protein sequence: CASTKGALPGELFF.

The CDR3 bases are TGTGCCAGCAGCCCAACGGGTCGTACTGGAAACACCATATATTTT. It is translated as CASSPTGRTGNTIYF. The chain uses TRBV14 and TRBJ1-3; D is undetermined. The V gene's germline CDR1 is SGHDN and CDR2 FVKESK. V gave up 4 bases and J gave up 2 bases, with 12 bases separating them. The CDR3 is 15 residues long.

In nucleotides, the CDR3 is TGTGCCAGCAGCTTAACCAGACAGGGGAACACCGGGGAGCTGTTTTTT. It yields the protein CASSLTRQGNTGELFF. The V call is TRBV7-9, the J call TRBJ2-2, with 7 bases matching TRBD1. This CDR3 region has 16 residues. The V gene's germline CDR1 is SEHNR and CDR2 FQNEAQ (reference sequence). V shed 2 bases, J shed 1 base, and the junction held 4 bases outside the gene matches. Combining the CDR3 with reference TRBV7-9 and TRBJ2-2 gives the whole variable domain DTGVSQNPRHKITKRGQNVTFRCDPISEHNRLYWYRQTLGQGPEFLTYFQNEAQLEKSRLLSDRFSAERPKGSFSTLEIQRTEQGDSAMYLCASSLTRQGNTGELFFGEGSRLTVL.

The chain has TRBV11-2 and TRBJ2-5; possibly TRBD2 for D (5 bases). Germline lookup yields CDR1 SGHAT and CDR2 FQNNGV. This CDR3 has 13 residues. V was shortened by 3 bases and J by 4 bases, with 9 bases between the two germline ends. CDR3 sequence reads: CASSFRRLETQYF. CDR3 sequence (DNA): TGTGCCAGCAGCTTTCGGAGGCTAGAGACCCAGTACTTC.

This clone was picked up a small number of times. The chain has TRBV5-4 and TRBJ2-5; the D gene is possibly TRBD2 (7 bases). The ends were cut back, 4 bases at V and 4 bases at J, with 17 bases in the middle. CDR3 length: 15 amino acids. Per germline, CDR1 SGHNT and CDR2 YYREEE (reference sequence). The CDR3, as DNA: TGTGCCAGCAGCCCCGGGGGGCCCTCGGGAGAGACCCAGTACTTC. Protein: CASSPGGPSGETQYF. The variable domain in full, with the rest retrieved from reference TRBV5-4 and TRBJ2-5, is ETGVTQSPTHLIKTRGQQVTLRCSSQSGHNTVSWYQQALGQGPQFIFQYYREEENGRGNFPPRFSGLQFPNYSSELNVNALELDDSALYLCASSPGGPSGETQYFGPGTRLLVL.

This clone was recorded only once. The genes are TRBV4-3 and TRBJ2-3; D might be TRBD2 (5 bases). The CDR3 is made up of 19 amino acids. The V gene's germline CDR1 is LGHNA and CDR2 YSLEER. The V end was cut by 0 bases, the J end by 7 bases, with 26 bases between. The CDR3 sequence: CASSQEGQLNRDFPNTQYF. The CDR3 coding sequence is TGCGCCAGCAGCCAAGAAGGGCAGCTAAACCGGGATTTCCCCAATACGCAGTATTTT.

The CDR3 DNA is TGTGCCAGCAGCTTTTTCGCTGAAGGGGAGCAGTTCTTC. This encodes CASSFFAEGEQFF. The V gene is TRBV11-2, the J gene TRBJ2-1, with D unclear. Trimming shortened V by 3 bases and J by 10 bases, and 13 bases separated the two germline ends. Germline CDR1 reads SGHAT; CDR2 reads FQNNGV. The CDR3 has 13 amino acids.

The V call is TRBV12-5, the J call TRBJ2-5; D is unresolved. This CDR3 spans 13 amino acids. Trimming took off 1 base at V and 4 bases at J, with 7 bases between the two ends. Germline lookup yields CDR1 LGHNT and CDR2 FRNRAP. CDR3 sequence (DNA): TGTGCTAGTGGTTTGGGTGTTGGAGAGACCCAGTACTTC. This sequence encodes CASGLGVGETQYF. The variable domain in full, with the rest retrieved from reference TRBV12-5 and TRBJ2-5, is DARVTQTPRHKVTEMGQEVTMRCQPILGHNTVFWYRQTMMQGLELLAYFRNRAPLDDSGMPKDRFSAEMPDATLATLKIQPSEPRDSAVYFCASGLGVGETQYFGPGTRLLVL.

The V call is TRBV6-1, the J call TRBJ2-7; D might be TRBD1 or TRBD2, each matching 5 bases. V shed 6 bases and J shed 5 bases, with 17 bases lying between them. This CDR3 region has 14 residues. Germline-derived CDR1 and CDR2 are MNHNS and SASEGT. CDR3 sequence (DNA): TGTGCCAGCAGGGGACGGGCTGGTATCAACGAGCAGTACTTC. Translation: CASRGRAGINEQYF.

The chain combines TRBV6-1 with TRBJ2-2; TRBD2 agrees at 7 bases. V was pared by 6 bases and J by 5 bases, with 9 bases of the junction left unmatched. In germline, CDR1 is MNHNS, CDR2 SASEGT. This CDR3 contains 15 residues. The CDR3 spells CASREGQGGTGELFF. The CDR3 region has the DNA TGTGCCAGCAGAGAGGGGCAGGGAGGGACCGGGGAGCTGTTTTTT.

Comment on this clone: Other DNA sequences in this specimen translate into the identical CDR3. The chain has TRBV6-5 and TRBJ1-1; D not certain. V gave up 8 bases and J gave up 2 bases, with 6 bases separating them. The germline CDR1 and CDR2 sequences are MNHEY and SVGAGI. This CDR3 spans 11 amino acids. The CDR3 region has the DNA TGTGCCAGCCGCGGAAACACTGAAGCTTTCTTT. Its protein is CASRGNTEAFF.

The chain joins TRBV27 to TRBJ1-5, with 10 positions matching TRBD1. This CDR3 is 15 amino acids long. Germline assignment: CDR1 MNHEY and CDR2 SMNVEV (reference sequence). The ends lost 3 bases at V and 3 bases at J; junction bases unmatched: 2. The CDR3 nucleotides are TGTGCCAGCAGTTTGGGACAGGGGTCCAATCAGCCCCAGCATTTT. Amino acids: CASSLGQGSNQPQHF.

The chain joins TRBV9 to TRBJ2-2; tentatively, D is TRBD2 (5 bases). Trimming stripped 2 bases from V and 1 base from J, with 9 bases between. The length of the CDR3 is 15 residues. CDR1 and CDR2 (germline): SGDLS, YYNGEE. The CDR3 spells CASSVSGRNTGELFF. The CDR3 DNA reads TGTGCCAGCAGCGTCAGCGGAAGGAACACCGGGGAGCTGTTTTTT. The variable domain in full, with the rest retrieved from reference TRBV9 and TRBJ2-2, is DSGVTQTPKHLITATGQRVTLRCSPRSGDLSVYWYQQSLDQGLQFLIQYYNGEERAKGNILERFSAQQFPDLHSELNLSSLELGDSALYFCASSVSGRNTGELFFGEGSRLTVL.

For this clone: Other DNA sequences from this sample encode an identical CDR3 as well. This sequence joins TRBV7-3 and TRBJ2-3, with 7 bases fitting TRBD2. The CDR3 runs to 15 residues. Germline loops: CDR1 SGHTA, CDR2 FQGTGA. The trim removed 3 bases at V and 3 bases at J, leaving 6 bases unmatched. CDR3 region: CASSFGGGETDTQYF. CDR3 sequence (DNA): TGTGCCAGCAGCTTCGGCGGGGGAGAGACAGATACGCAGTATTTT.

The rearrangement uses TRBV4-3 and TRBJ2-1; a weak D match, TRBD2 (7 bases). With 0 bases removed from V and 6 bases from J, the gap between germline ends came to 12 bases. Germline V gives CDR1 LGHNA, CDR2 YSLEER. CDR3 length: 15 amino acids. CDR3 amino acids: CASSQDRGGSNEQFF. For the CDR3, the DNA is TGCGCCAGCAGCCAAGATAGGGGGGGCAGCAATGAGCAGTTCTTC.

This chain links TRBV7-3 with TRBJ2-2, with D unclear. CDR3 length: 13 amino acids. V lost 5 bases to trimming and J lost 8 bases, with 12 bases between them. The V gene's germline CDR1 is SGHTA and CDR2 FQGTGA. For the CDR3, the DNA is TGTGCCAGCAGCCACCCCGTGAGGGGGGAGCTGTTTTTT. It yields the protein CASSHPVRGELFF.

V usage is TRBV4-1 and J usage is TRBJ2-7; a possible D gene is TRBD1 (6 bases). Trimming took off 3 bases at V and 2 bases at J, with 20 bases between the two ends. The CDR3 contains 17 residues. Germline lookup yields CDR1 MGHRA and CDR2 YSYEKL. The CDR3 DNA reads TGCGCCAGCAGCCAGGAACAGTCGAGGGGGTACCCCTACGAGCAGTACTTC. Its translation is CASSQEQSRGYPYEQYF.

V and J are TRBV5-8 and TRBJ1-6; 7 positions agree with TRBD1. V was clipped by 0 bases and J by 7 bases; unmatched bases: 4. This CDR3 is built from 15 residues. CDR1 SGHTS and CDR2 YDEGEE come from the germline V gene. CDR3 DNA sequence: TGTGCCAGCAGCTTGGAGTTCAGGGGGAATTCACCCCTCCACTTT. Its translation is CASSLEFRGNSPLHF.

This chain uses TRBV9 with TRBJ2-6; the D is unclear. Trimming shortened V by 0 bases and J by 0 bases, and 13 bases separated the two germline ends. This CDR3 spans 18 amino acids. In germline, CDR1 is SGDLS, CDR2 YYNGEE. CDR3 protein: CASSVVGDTRSGANVLTF. The CDR3 bases are TGTGCCAGCAGCGTAGTAGGTGACACCCGCTCTGGGGCCAACGTCCTGACTTTC.

The chain joins TRBV5-6 to TRBJ2-5; TRBD1 agrees at 8 bases. This CDR3 region has 17 residues. The V and J ends lost 2 bases and 4 bases, in that order; junction bases with no gene match: 13. Germline V gene sequence: CDR1 SGHDT, CDR2 YYEEEE. CDR3 bases: TGTGCCAGCAGCTTAAACAGGGGGAGGCGCATGGGAGAGACCCAGTACTTC. Translated, it gives CASSLNRGRRMGETQYF.

This clone has more than one count but fewer than ten. The genes are TRBV30 and TRBJ1-2, with no clear D. The germline V and J ends were trimmed by 2 bases and 4 bases, with 5 bases remaining between them. This CDR3 region has 11 residues. The germline V gene encodes CDR1 GTSNPN and CDR2 SVGIG (reference sequence). The CDR3 is CAWSILYGYTF. The CDR3 DNA is TGTGCCTGGAGTATCCTCTATGGCTACACCTTC. Full variable domain (outside the CDR3, taken from reference TRBV30 and TRBJ1-2): SQTIHQWPATLVQPVGSPLSLECTVEGTSNPNLYWYRQAAGRGLQLLFYSVGIGQISSEVPQNLSASRPQDRQFILSSKKLLLSDSGFYLCAWSILYGYTFGSGTRLTVV.

The table lists this clone with a few counts. The CDR3: CASSQGVQETQYF. DNA of the CDR3: TGCGCCAGCAGCCAAGGGGTACAAGAGACCCAGTACTTC. The chain couples TRBV4-3 to TRBJ2-5, with no clear D. Germline CDR1 reads LGHNA; CDR2 reads YSLEER. V was pared by 1 base and J by 2 bases, with 5 bases between. This CDR3 has 13 residues.

The rearrangement links TRBV4-3 to TRBJ2-7, with 11 positions matching TRBD2. Germline CDR1 reads LGHNA; CDR2 reads YSLEER. The CDR3 runs to 16 residues. Trimming removed 0 bases from V and 0 bases from J; junction bases left unmatched: 1. The CDR3, as DNA: TGCGCCAGCAGCCAAGATAGCGGGAGGGCCTCCTACGAGCAGTACTTC. Translated, it gives CASSQDSGRASYEQYF.

V usage is TRBV27 and J usage is TRBJ1-2; D uncertain. Deletions cut 5 bases from V and 0 bases from J, with 16 bases between. The CDR3 is 16 residues long. Germline values: CDR1 MNHEY, CDR2 SMNVEV (reference sequence). The chain's CDR3 is CASSPEQLLPNYGYTF. The CDR3 DNA reads TGTGCCAGCAGTCCGGAACAGCTTCTACCTAACTATGGCTACACCTTC.